This T cell receptor beta chain originates from a study of T cell repertoires in cytomegalovirus infection. MiXCR, run by TCRdb on the reads, gives a single entry per CDR3 protein. The data contain hundreds of thousands of distinct CDR3 sequences, roughly a quarter of them singletons. This clonotype was detected many times. No antigen is known for it. General observations from the study: Carriage of CMV together with the relevant HLA was identifiable through cumulative public TCR beta family frequency. It was HLA-C-restricted CMV-specific TCR beta clonotypes that dominated the response ex vivo.

The V gene's germline CDR1 is SGHAT and CDR2 FQNNGV. Trimming removed 5 bases from V and 5 bases from J; junction bases left unmatched: 3. There are 12 residues in the CDR3. Sequencing was done on a sample of CD8+ T cells from PBMCs. The rearrangement joins TRBV11-2 to TRBJ2-7; 7 nucleotides align to TRBD1. This TCR derives from a human donor in good health (CMV status not recorded). Some clones in this sample may be carry-over from other donors' samples. This chain's CDR3 is CASSHRGNEQYV. In nucleotides, the CDR3 is TGTGCCAGCAGCCACAGGGGTAACGAGCAGTACGTC.